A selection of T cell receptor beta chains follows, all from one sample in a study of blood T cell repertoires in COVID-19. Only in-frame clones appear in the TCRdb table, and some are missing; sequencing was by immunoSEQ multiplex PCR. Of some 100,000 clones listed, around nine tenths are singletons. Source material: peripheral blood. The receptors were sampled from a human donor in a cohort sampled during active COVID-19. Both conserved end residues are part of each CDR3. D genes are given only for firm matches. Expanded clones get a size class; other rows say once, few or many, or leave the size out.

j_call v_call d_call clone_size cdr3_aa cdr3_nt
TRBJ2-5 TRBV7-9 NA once CASSVAETQYF TGTGCCAGCAGCGTTGCGGAGACCCAGTACTTC
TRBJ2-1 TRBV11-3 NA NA CASSSGNEQFF TGTGCCAGCAGCTCAGGCAATGAGCAGTTCTTC
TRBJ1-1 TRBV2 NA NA CASIGIMGTEAFF TGTGCCAGCATCGGGATTATGGGCACTGAAGCTTTCTTT
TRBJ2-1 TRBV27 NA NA CASSSPLSQGLYNEQFF TGTGCCAGCAGTTCCCCGTTAAGTCAGGGTTTATACAATGAGCAGTTCTTC
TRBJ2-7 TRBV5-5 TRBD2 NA CASSLELAHTYEQYF TGTGCCAGCAGCTTGGAACTAGCGCACACCTACGAGCAGTACTTC
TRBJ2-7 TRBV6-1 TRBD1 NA CASSEGQLAYEQYF TGTGCCAGCAGTGAGGGACAGCTGGCCTACGAGCAGTACTTC
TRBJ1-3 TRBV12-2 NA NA CASRSLAEPGETGGNTIYF TGTGCAAGTCGCTCACTAGCGGAACCCGGCGAAACGGGCGGAAACACCATATATTTT
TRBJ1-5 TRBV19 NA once CASSFGRGRNQPQHF TGTGCCAGTAGTTTTGGCAGGGGTCGGAATCAGCCCCAGCATTTT
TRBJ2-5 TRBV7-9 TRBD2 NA CASSSKKLAGAETQYF TGTGCCAGCAGCTCCAAAAAACTAGCGGGAGCGGAGACCCAGTACTTC
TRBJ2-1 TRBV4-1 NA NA CASSQTASRDNEQFF TGCGCCAGCAGCCAAACCGCTTCGCGCGACAATGAGCAGTTCTTC
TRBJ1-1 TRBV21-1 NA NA CASISLVLTGGGPYSGNTEAFF TGTGCCAGCATAAGTTTGGTCCTAACAGGGGGTGGACCCTATAGTGGGAACACTGAAGCTTTCTTT
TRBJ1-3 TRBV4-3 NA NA CASSGRGSGNTIYF TGCGCCAGCAGCGGCCGGGGGTCGGGAAACACCATATATTTT
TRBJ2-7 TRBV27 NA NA CASSHNYEQYF TGTGCCAGCAGCCACAATTACGAGCAGTACTTC
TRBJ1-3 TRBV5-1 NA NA CASSLNGRNTIYF TGCGCCAGCAGCTTGAACGGGAGAAACACCATATATTTT